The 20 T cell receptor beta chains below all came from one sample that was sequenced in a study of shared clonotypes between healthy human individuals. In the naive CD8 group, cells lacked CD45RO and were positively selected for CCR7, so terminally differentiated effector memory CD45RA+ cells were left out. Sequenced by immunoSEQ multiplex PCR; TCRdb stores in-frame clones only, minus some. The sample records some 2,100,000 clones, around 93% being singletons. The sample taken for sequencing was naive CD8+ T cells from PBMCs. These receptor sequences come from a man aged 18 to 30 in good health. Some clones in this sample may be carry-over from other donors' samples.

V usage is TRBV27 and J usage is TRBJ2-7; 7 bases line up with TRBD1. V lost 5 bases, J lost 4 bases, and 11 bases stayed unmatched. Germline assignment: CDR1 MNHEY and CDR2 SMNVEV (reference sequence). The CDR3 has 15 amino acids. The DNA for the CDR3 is TGTGCCAGCAGTCCCCGACAGGGATCACATTACGAGCAGTACTTC. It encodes CASSPRQGSHYEQYF.

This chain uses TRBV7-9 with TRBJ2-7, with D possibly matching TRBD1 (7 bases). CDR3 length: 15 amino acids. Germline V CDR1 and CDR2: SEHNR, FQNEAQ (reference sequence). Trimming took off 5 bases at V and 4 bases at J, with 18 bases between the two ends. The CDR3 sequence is CASSLRGTAFYEQYF. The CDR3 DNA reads TGTGCCAGCAGCCTTCGCGGGACAGCGTTTTACGAGCAGTACTTC.

DNA of the CDR3: TGCGCCAGCGCCGAAGTGCCGGCTAGCGGGGCAAACACCGGGGAGCTGTTTTTT. This codes for CASAEVPASGANTGELFF. The V call is TRBV5-1, the J call TRBJ2-2; 9 bases agree with TRBD2. Looked up from germline, CDR1 is SGHRS and CDR2 is YFSETQ. The V gene end was trimmed by 7 bases and the J gene end by 2 bases; junction bases not matched to a gene: 15. CDR3 length: 18 amino acids. The full variable domain, in which reference TRBV5-1 and TRBJ2-2 provide the parts outside the CDR3, is KAGVTQTPRYLIKTRGQQVTLSCSPISGHRSVSWYQQTPGQGLQFLFEYFSETQRNKGNFPGRFSGRQFSNSRSEMNVSTLELGDSALYLCASAEVPASGANTGELFFGEGSRLTVL.

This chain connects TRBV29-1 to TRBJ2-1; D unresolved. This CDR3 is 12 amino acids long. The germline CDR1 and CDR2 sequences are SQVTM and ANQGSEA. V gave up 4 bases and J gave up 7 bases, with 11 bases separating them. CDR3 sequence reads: CSVGSSGNEQFF. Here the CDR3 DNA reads TGCAGCGTTGGGTCCTCAGGTAATGAGCAGTTCTTC.

For the CDR3, the DNA is TGTGCCAGCAGTTTTGGGACAGGGCCCCAGCATTTT. It encodes CASSFGTGPQHF. J is TRBJ1-5 and V is TRBV27; 8 positions agree with TRBD1. Germline-derived CDR1 and CDR2 are MNHEY and SMNVEV (reference sequence). Losses at the gene ends were 3 bases for V and 9 bases for J; bases not matched to a gene: 1. The CDR3 is 12 amino acids.

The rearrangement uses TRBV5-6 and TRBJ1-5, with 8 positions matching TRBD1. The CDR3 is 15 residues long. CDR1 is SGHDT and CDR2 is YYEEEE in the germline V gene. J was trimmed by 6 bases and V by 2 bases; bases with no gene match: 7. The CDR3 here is CASSFGTGPGQPQHF. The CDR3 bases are TGTGCCAGCAGCTTCGGGACAGGCCCGGGTCAGCCCCAGCATTTT. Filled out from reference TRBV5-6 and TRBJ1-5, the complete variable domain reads DAGVTQSPTHLIKTRGQQVTLRCSPKSGHDTVSWYQQALGQGPQFIFQYYEEEERQRGNFPDRFSGHQFPNYSSELNVNALLLGDSALYLCASSFGTGPGQPQHFGDGTRLSIL.

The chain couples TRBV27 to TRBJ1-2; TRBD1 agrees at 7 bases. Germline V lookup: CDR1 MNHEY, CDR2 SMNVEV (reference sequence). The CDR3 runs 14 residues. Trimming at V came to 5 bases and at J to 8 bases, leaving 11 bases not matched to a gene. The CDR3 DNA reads TGTGCCAGCAGTCTCCTTCCGGGACAGAGGGGCTACACCTTC. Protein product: CASSLLPGQRGYTF.

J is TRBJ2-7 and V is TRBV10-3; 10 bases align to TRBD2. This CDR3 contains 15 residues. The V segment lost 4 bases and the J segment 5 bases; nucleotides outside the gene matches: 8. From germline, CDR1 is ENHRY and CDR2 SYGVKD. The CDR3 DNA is TGTGCCATCAGTGTACAGCGGGAGGGCCCGGACGAGCAGTACTTC. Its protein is CAISVQREGPDEQYF.

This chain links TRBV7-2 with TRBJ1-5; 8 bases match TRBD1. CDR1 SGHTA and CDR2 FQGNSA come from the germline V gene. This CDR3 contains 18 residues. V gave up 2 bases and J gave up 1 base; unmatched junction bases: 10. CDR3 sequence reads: CASSLSDRASWSNQPQHF. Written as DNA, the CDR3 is TGTGCCAGCAGCTTATCGGACAGGGCTTCATGGAGCAATCAGCCCCAGCATTTT. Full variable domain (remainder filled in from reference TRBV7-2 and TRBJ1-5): GAGVSQSPSNKVTEKGKDVELRCDPISGHTALYWYRQSLGQGLEFLIYFQGNSAPDKSGLPSDRFSAERTGGSVSTLTIQRTQQEDSAVYLCASSLSDRASWSNQPQHFGDGTRLSIL.

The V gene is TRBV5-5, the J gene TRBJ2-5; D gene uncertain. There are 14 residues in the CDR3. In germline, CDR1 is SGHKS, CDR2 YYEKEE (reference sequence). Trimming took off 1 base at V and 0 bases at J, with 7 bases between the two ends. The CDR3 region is CASSLMRYQETQYF. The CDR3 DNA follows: TGTGCCAGCAGCTTGATGAGGTACCAAGAGACCCAGTACTTC. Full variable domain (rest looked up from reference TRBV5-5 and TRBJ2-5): DAGVTQSPTHLIKTRGQQVTLRCSPISGHKSVSWYQQVLGQGPQFIFQYYEKEERGRGNFPDRFSARQFPNYSSELNVNALLLGDSALYLCASSLMRYQETQYFGPGTRLLVL.

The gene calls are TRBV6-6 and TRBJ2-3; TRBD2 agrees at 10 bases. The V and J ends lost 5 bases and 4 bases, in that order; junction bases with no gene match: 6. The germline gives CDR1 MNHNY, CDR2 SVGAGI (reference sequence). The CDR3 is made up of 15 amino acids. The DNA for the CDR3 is TGTGCCAGCAGTGAGCTAGCGGGAGAGCCAGATACGCAGTATTTT. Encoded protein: CASSELAGEPDTQYF.

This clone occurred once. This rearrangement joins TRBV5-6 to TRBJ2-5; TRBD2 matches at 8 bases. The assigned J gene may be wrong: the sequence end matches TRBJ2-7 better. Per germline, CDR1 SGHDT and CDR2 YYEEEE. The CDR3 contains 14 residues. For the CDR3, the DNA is TGTGCCAGCAGCTCGGGACTAGTGACCTACGAGCAGTACTTC. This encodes CASSSGLVTYEQYF.

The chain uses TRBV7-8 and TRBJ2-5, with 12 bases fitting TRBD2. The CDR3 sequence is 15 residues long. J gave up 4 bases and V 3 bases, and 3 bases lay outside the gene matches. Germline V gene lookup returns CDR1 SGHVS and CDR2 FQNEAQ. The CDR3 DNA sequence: TGTGCCAGCAGCTTCGGACTAGCGGGGCGAGAGACCCAGTACTTC. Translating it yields CASSFGLAGRETQYF.

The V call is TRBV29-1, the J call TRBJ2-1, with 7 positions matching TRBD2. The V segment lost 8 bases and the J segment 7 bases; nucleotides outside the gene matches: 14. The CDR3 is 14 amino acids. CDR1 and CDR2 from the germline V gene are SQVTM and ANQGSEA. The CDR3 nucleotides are TGCAGCCTAGCGGAGCCGCTTTTGGGGAATGAGCAGTTCTTC. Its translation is CSLAEPLLGNEQFF.

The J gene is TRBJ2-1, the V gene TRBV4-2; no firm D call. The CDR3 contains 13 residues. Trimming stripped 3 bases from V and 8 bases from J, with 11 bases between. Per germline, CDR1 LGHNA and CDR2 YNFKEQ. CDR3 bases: TGTGCCAGCAGCCACCCCCGGATGGATGAGCAGTTCTTC. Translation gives CASSHPRMDEQFF.

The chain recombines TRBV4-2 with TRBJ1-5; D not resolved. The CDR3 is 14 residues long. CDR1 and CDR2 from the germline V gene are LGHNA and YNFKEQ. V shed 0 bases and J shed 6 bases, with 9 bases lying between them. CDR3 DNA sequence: TGTGCCAGCAGCCAAGATCTTGATTCTCAGCCCCAGCATTTT. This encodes CASSQDLDSQPQHF.

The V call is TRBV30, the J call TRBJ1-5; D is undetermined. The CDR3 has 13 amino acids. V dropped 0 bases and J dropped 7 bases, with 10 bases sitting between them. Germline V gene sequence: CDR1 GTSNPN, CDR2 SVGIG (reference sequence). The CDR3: CAWSVETGQPQHF. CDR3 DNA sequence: TGTGCCTGGAGTGTAGAGACGGGACAGCCCCAGCATTTT.

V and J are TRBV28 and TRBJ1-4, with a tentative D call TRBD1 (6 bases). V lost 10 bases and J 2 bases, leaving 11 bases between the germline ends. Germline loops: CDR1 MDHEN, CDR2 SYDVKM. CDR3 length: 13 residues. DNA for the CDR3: TGTGCCATTTCCAGGGGTACTAATGAAAAACTGTTTTTT. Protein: CAISRGTNEKLFF.

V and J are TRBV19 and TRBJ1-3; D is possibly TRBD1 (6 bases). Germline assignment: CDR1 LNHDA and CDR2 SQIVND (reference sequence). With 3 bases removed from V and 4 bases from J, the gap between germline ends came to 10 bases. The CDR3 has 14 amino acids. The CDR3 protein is CASSIRDKGNTIYF. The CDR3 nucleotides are TGTGCCAGTAGTATTCGGGACAAAGGAAACACCATATATTTT.

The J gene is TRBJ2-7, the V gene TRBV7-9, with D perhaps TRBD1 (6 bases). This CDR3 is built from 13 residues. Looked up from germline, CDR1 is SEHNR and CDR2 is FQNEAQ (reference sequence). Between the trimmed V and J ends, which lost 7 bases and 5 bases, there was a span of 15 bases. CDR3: CASTHRESHEQYF. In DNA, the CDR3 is TGTGCCAGCACCCACAGGGAGTCCCACGAGCAGTACTTC.